These 12 T cell receptor beta chains came from one sample sequenced in a study of blood T cell repertoires in COVID-19. The data were produced by immunoSEQ multiplex PCR, yet TCRdb's version contains in-frame clones alone and is incomplete. This sample has about 210,000 clones, with roughly 86% found just once. The sample taken for sequencing was PBMCs or T cells enriched from blood (not recorded which). The receptor set was obtained from a man aged 35-49 years with acute COVID-19.

This chain joins TRBV4-1 and TRBJ2-7, with D unclear. Germline lookup yields CDR1 MGHRA and CDR2 YSYEKL. The V gene lost 4 bases and the J gene lost 0 bases, with 13 bases spanning the gap. CDR3 size: 15 residues. The CDR3 DNA sequence: TGCGCCAGCAGCCTCCCTAGTGCGGACTCCTACGAGCAGTACTTC. This sequence encodes CASSLPSADSYEQYF.

Here the CDR3 reads CASSFTQGSTGELFF. The CDR3 coding sequence is TGTGCCAGCAGCTTTACACAGGGGAGCACCGGGGAGCTGTTTTTT. The chain employs TRBV11-3 and TRBJ2-2, with 7 positions matching TRBD1. The V gene's germline CDR1 is SGHNT and CDR2 YENEEA. The CDR3 totals 15 residues. V was clipped by 3 bases and J by 4 bases; unmatched bases: 5.

The V call is TRBV2, the J call TRBJ1-2, with 7 nucleotides matching TRBD1. With V trimmed by 6 bases and J by 0 bases, 4 bases remained unmatched. Germline V CDR1 and CDR2: SNHLY, FYNNEI. This CDR3 has 14 amino acids. CDR3 in amino acids: CASSARGSNYGYTF. DNA for the CDR3: TGTGCCAGCAGCGCCAGGGGGTCTAACTATGGCTACACCTTC.

The rearrangement joins TRBV28 to TRBJ1-6; tentatively, D is TRBD1 (6 bases). CDR1 and CDR2 (germline): MDHEN, SYDVKM. The CDR3 runs to 16 residues. The V and J ends lost 5 bases and 6 bases respectively, with 17 bases between them. The DNA for the CDR3 is TGTGCCAGCAGTCGACCCCCAGGGGTAGGTAATTCACCCCTCCACTTT. Its translation is CASSRPPGVGNSPLHF. The full variable domain, in which reference TRBV28 and TRBJ1-6 provide the parts outside the CDR3, is DVKVTQSSRYLVKRTGEKVFLECVQDMDHENMFWYRQDPGLGLRLIYFSYDVKMKEKGDIPEGYSVSREKKERFSLILESASTNQTSMYLCASSRPPGVGNSPLHFGNGTRLTVT.

The chain uses TRBV7-8 and TRBJ2-7; 8 bases are a match to TRBD1. This CDR3 comprises 14 residues. V lost 6 bases, J lost 3 bases, and 7 bases stayed unmatched. In germline, CDR1 is SGHVS, CDR2 FQNEAQ. The CDR3 loop reads CASSSRQGRYEQYF. The CDR3 DNA reads as TGTGCCAGCAGTTCCCGACAGGGGCGCTACGAGCAGTACTTC. The full variable domain, its missing parts supplied by reference TRBV7-8 and TRBJ2-7, is GAGVSQSPRYKVAKRGQDVALRCDPISGHVSLFWYQQALGQGPEFLTYFQNEAQLDKSGLPSDRFFAERPEGSVSTLKIQRTQQEDSAVYLCASSSRQGRYEQYFGPGTRLTVT.

This chain connects TRBV19 to TRBJ1-1; 9 bases agree with TRBD1. Germline values: CDR1 LNHDA, CDR2 SQIVND (reference sequence). CDR3 size: 13 residues. V lost 6 bases and J lost 12; bases outside the gene matches: 11. CDR3 protein: CASRKTPGQGTFF. In DNA form, the CDR3 reads TGTGCCAGTAGAAAGACGCCGGGACAGGGTACTTTCTTT.

The chain links TRBV5-1 to TRBJ1-4; D gene ambiguous. Germline assignment: CDR1 SGHRS and CDR2 YFSETQ. Between the trimmed V and J ends, which lost 0 bases and 4 bases, there was a span of 7 bases. The CDR3 extends over 14 amino acids. The CDR3 DNA reads as TGCGCCAGCAGCTTGGAGCTGAGTAATGAAAAACTGTTTTTT. Translation: CASSLELSNEKLFF.

The CDR3 loop is CASSQDGSRTGELFF. The CDR3 DNA sequence: TGTGCCAGCAGCCAAGACGGGAGTAGGACCGGGGAGCTGTTTTTT. V is TRBV4-2 and J is TRBJ2-2; D perhaps matches TRBD2 (6 bases). The CDR3 has 15 amino acids. Between the trimmed V and J ends, which lost 0 bases and 5 bases, there was a span of 10 bases. CDR1 is LGHNA, CDR2 YNFKEQ, per germline.

The chain recombines TRBV5-1 with TRBJ2-3, with 7 bases that match TRBD1. The CDR3 sequence is 15 residues long. V lost 2 bases and J lost 2; bases outside the gene matches: 5. Germline CDR1 is SGHRS and CDR2 is YFSETQ. The DNA for the CDR3 is TGCGCCAGCAGCTTCACAGGGGCCAACACAGATACGCAGTATTTT. Its translation is CASSFTGANTDTQYF.

The chain links TRBV10-3 to TRBJ1-2, with D perhaps TRBD1 (6 bases). Germline CDR1 is ENHRY and CDR2 is SYGVKD. V was clipped by 3 bases and J by 8 bases, with 13 bases between them. CDR3 length: 13 residues. The CDR3 protein is CAISERQEEGYTF. DNA of the CDR3: TGTGCCATCAGTGAAAGACAGGAGGAGGGCTACACCTTC.

The chain links TRBV29-1 to TRBJ2-7, with 8 bases that match TRBD2. Germline V gene lookup returns CDR1 SQVTM and CDR2 ANQGSEA. CDR3 length: 15 residues. Trimming at V came to 1 base and at J to 2 bases, leaving 7 bases not matched to a gene. In DNA, the CDR3 is TGCAGCGTTGAAGGGGGAGCGGGAGCCCCCTACGAGCAGTACTTC. This sequence encodes CSVEGGAGAPYEQYF.

V usage is TRBV3-1 (or the pseudogene TRBV3-2) and J usage is TRBJ2-1; 7 bases are a match to TRBD2. V shed 4 bases, J shed 7 bases, and the junction held 7 bases outside the gene matches. The CDR3 has 14 residues. Germline values: CDR1 LGHDT, CDR2 YNNKEL (reference sequence). In DNA form, the CDR3 reads TGTGCCAGCAGCCTCCGGACTAGAGGGAATGAGCAGTTCTTC. Amino acid sequence: CASSLRTRGNEQFF.